In its sample, the clone carrying this TCR beta chain was seen once. The antigen remains undetermined. These data belong to a study of T cell responses to AZD1222 COVID-19 vaccine. The method was immunoSEQ multiplex PCR; TCRdb's version includes in-frame clones alone and lacks a portion of them. The sample carries about 140,000 clones, less than 95% recorded once. Trimming cost V 0 bases and J 5 bases, with 12 bases left between them. This CDR3 has 15 amino acids. CDR1 and CDR2 from the germline V gene are KGHDR and SFDVKD. Study-level findings and limits: Breadth and depth of Spike-specific TCRs rose after two AZD1222 doses. The study found vaccine-associated CD4 TCRs spanning spike, dominant at 160-218 and 743-854.

This chain uses TRBV24-1 with TRBJ1-2; perhaps TRBD1 as D (6 bases). This receptor was taken from an adult who received the AZD1222 COVID-19 vaccine. The specimen was peripheral blood, collected 28 days after the second AZD1222 dose. The CDR3 DNA sequence: TGTGCCACCAGTGATTTGCGAACAGGGCGGTATGGCTACACCTTC. Its translation: CATSDLRTGRYGYTF.